Listed here are 18 T cell receptor beta chains from one sample, sequenced in a study of blood T cell repertoires in COVID-19 (dated by TCRdb to about 2020). Library creation used the immunoSEQ multiplex PCR assay. Drawn from immuneACCESS, this table holds only the in-frame rearrangements with V and J called that TCRdb kept. Clones are partly lost; checked studies trace under half to an unresolved V gene and leave the rest unexplained. Here the sample has around 270,000 clones; approximately 91% occur a single time. The biggest ten clones account for under 3% of the sample. Sequenced sample: peripheral blood. Receptors were obtained from a person aged 18 to 35 with COVID-19, enrolled during active disease.

The chain joins TRBV27 to TRBJ1-2; D is ambiguous. The CDR3 contains 14 residues. Per the germline V gene, CDR1 is MNHEY and CDR2 is SMNVEV (reference sequence). V shed 0 bases and J shed 1 base, with 6 bases lying between them. The CDR3 nucleotides are TGTGCCAGCAGTTTATCACGGGGTAACTATGGCTACACCTTC. This sequence encodes CASSLSRGNYGYTF.

To note about this clone: The sample carries other DNA sequences with the same CDR3. V gene TRBV9 combines with J gene TRBJ2-7, with a weak D call TRBD2 (6 bases). CDR1 and CDR2 from the germline V gene are SGDLS and YYNGEE. CDR3 size: 14 residues. V lost 2 bases and J 3 bases, leaving 12 bases between the germline ends. The CDR3 bases are TGTGCCAGCAGCGTCGGGGGTAGCGGCTACGAGCAGTACTTC. This codes for CASSVGGSGYEQYF.

V is TRBV9 and J is TRBJ1-2; 11 nucleotides line up with TRBD1. Germline trimming cut 0 bases from V and 8 bases from J; bases unmatched to any gene: 6. Per germline, CDR1 SGDLS and CDR2 YYNGEE. The CDR3 totals 15 residues. For the CDR3, the DNA is TGTGCCAGCAGCGTAGTCGGACAGGGGGCGGGAGGCTACACCTTC. This codes for CASSVVGQGAGGYTF.

This chain links TRBV3-1 (or the pseudogene TRBV3-2) with TRBJ1-6, with D hard to call. V lost 4 bases to trimming and J lost 6 bases, with 19 bases between them. The germline V gene encodes CDR1 LGHDT and CDR2 YNNKEL (reference sequence). This CDR3 is 17 amino acids long. CDR3 region: CASSPGFGLGGNSPLHF. DNA of the CDR3: TGTGCCAGCAGCCCAGGATTCGGACTCGGAGGTAATTCACCCCTCCACTTT.

The chain employs TRBV19 and TRBJ2-5; the D gene is possibly TRBD2 (5 bases). Germline V gene sequence: CDR1 LNHDA, CDR2 SQIVND (reference sequence). The CDR3 covers 14 residues. V was cut by 1 base and J by 5 bases, with 11 bases left in between. CDR3 DNA: TGTGCCAGTAGTATAGTTACGGGCGGGGAGACCCAGTACTTC. It yields the protein CASSIVTGGETQYF.

CDR3 bases: TGTGCCAGCAGTTCTGCTATTCGATTTTCCGAGCAGTACTTC. Amino acids: CASSSAIRFSEQYF. The V call is TRBV6-2 or TRBV6-3, the J call TRBJ2-7; D not certain. Trimming took off 4 bases at V and 6 bases at J, with 16 bases between the two ends. The CDR3 length is 14 residues. CDR1 is MNHEY and CDR2 is SVGEGT in the germline V gene.

This clone was seen just once. The chain carries TRBV29-1 and TRBJ2-3; 9 positions match TRBD1. CDR3 length: 11 amino acids. The germline V gene has CDR1 SQVTM and CDR2 ANQGSEA. Trimming cost V 2 bases and J 15 bases; bases outside gene matches: 6. The CDR3 DNA sequence: TGCAGCGTTGAATTGGGACAGGGTGATTATTTT. It translates to CSVELGQGDYF.

This clone has only a few counts. The chain links TRBV3-1 (or the pseudogene TRBV3-2) to TRBJ2-3, with TRBD2 matching 8 bases. V shed 4 bases, J shed 5 bases, and the junction held 8 bases outside the gene matches. Per germline, CDR1 LGHDT and CDR2 YNNKEL (reference sequence). CDR3 length equals 15 residues. The CDR3: CASSPGWLAGDTQYF. The CDR3 DNA reads TGTGCCAGCAGCCCCGGCTGGCTAGCGGGAGATACGCAGTATTTT.

This sequence joins TRBV7-9 and TRBJ2-2, with 10 bases matching TRBD2. The CDR3 spans 16 residues. Losses at the gene ends were 5 bases for V and 4 bases for J; bases not matched to a gene: 7. Per the germline V gene, CDR1 is SEHNR and CDR2 is FQNEAQ (reference sequence). For the CDR3, the DNA is TGTGCCAGCAGCCCCCTTCTAGCGGGGGCCACCGGGGAGCTGTTTTTT. Translating gives CASSPLLAGATGELFF.

DNA for the CDR3: TGTGCCAGCAGCGTTAGCGGTTACAATGAGCAGTTCTTC. It encodes CASSVSGYNEQFF. This chain uses TRBV9 with TRBJ2-1; tentatively, D is TRBD2 (6 bases). The V end lost 2 bases, the J end lost 4 bases, and 7 bases lay between the germline ends. Germline loops: CDR1 SGDLS, CDR2 YYNGEE. The CDR3 covers 13 residues.

The gene calls are TRBV12-3 or TRBV12-4 and TRBJ1-1; D uncertain. Trimming stripped 3 bases from V and 2 bases from J, with 4 bases between. The CDR3 length is 12 residues. CDR3 loop: CASSFLNTEAFF. For the CDR3, the DNA is TGTGCCAGCAGTTTCCTAAACACTGAAGCTTTCTTT.

The chain combines TRBV4-1 with TRBJ2-3; the match to TRBD1 covers 7 bases. The CDR3 runs 16 residues. Trimming took 0 bases from V and 2 from J; bases not matched to a gene: 5. Looked up from germline, CDR1 is MGHRA and CDR2 is YSYEKL. This CDR3 is CASSQDRTGATDTQYF. The CDR3 DNA reads TGCGCCAGCAGCCAAGATAGGACAGGCGCCACAGATACGCAGTATTTT.

CDR3 sequence: CASGKGAQPQHF. The CDR3 nucleotides are TGTGCCAGCGGGAAGGGGGCTCAGCCCCAGCATTTT. This chain uses TRBV12-3 or TRBV12-4 with TRBJ1-5; 7 bases match TRBD1. This CDR3 has 12 residues. Germline trimming cut 8 bases from V and 6 bases from J; bases unmatched to any gene: 4.

The gene calls are TRBV6-6 and TRBJ1-5, with 11 bases aligning to TRBD1. Unmatched junction bases numbered 3, after V lost 2 bases and J lost 6 bases. CDR3 size: 15 residues. The V gene's germline CDR1 is MNHNY and CDR2 SVGAGI (reference sequence). CDR3 sequence reads: CASSYSGTGGQPQHF. The CDR3 DNA is TGTGCCAGCAGTTACAGCGGGACAGGGGGTCAGCCCCAGCATTTT.

CDR3 bases: TGCAGCGTTGAAGATCGGGGGCCTAGCGGGACTGAGCAGTTCTTC. Translating gives CSVEDRGPSGTEQFF. This rearrangement joins TRBV29-1 to TRBJ2-1; 9 bases are shared with TRBD2. Germline V gene data show CDR1 as SQVTM and CDR2 as ANQGSEA. CDR3 size: 15 residues. V lost 0 bases, J lost 9 bases, and 9 bases stayed unmatched.

This chain connects TRBV28 to TRBJ1-5, with 8 bases identical to TRBD1. V shed 5 bases, J shed 5 bases, and the junction held 11 bases outside the gene matches. The CDR3 covers 16 residues. Germline V gene sequence: CDR1 MDHEN, CDR2 SYDVKM. CDR3 in amino acids: CASSRGKDRGDQPQHF. In DNA form, the CDR3 reads TGTGCCAGCAGTCGCGGTAAAGACAGGGGCGATCAGCCCCAGCATTTT. The whole variable domain, filled in from reference TRBV28 and TRBJ1-5, reads DVKVTQSSRYLVKRTGEKVFLECVQDMDHENMFWYRQDPGLGLRLIYFSYDVKMKEKGDIPEGYSVSREKKERFSLILESASTNQTSMYLCASSRGKDRGDQPQHFGDGTRLSIL.

Written as DNA, the CDR3 is TGTGCCAGCAGCCCATGGACTAGCGGGAGCAGGAATGAGCAGTTCTTC. It translates to CASSPWTSGSRNEQFF. The J gene is TRBJ2-1, the V gene TRBV11-2; 13 bases fit TRBD2. The CDR3 has 16 amino acids. Losses at the gene ends were 5 bases for V and 7 bases for J; bases not matched to a gene: 8. The germline gives CDR1 SGHAT, CDR2 FQNNGV.

This clone was counted at least ten times. This chain links TRBV14 with TRBJ1-1, with no clear D. Germline V gives CDR1 SGHDN, CDR2 FVKESK. Between the trimmed V and J ends, which lost 4 bases and 1 base, there was a span of 4 bases. CDR3 length: 12 residues. CDR3 in DNA: TGTGCCAGCAGCCCTAAGAACACTGAAGCTTTCTTT. This encodes CASSPKNTEAFF.